These 25 T cell receptor beta chains share one sample of origin, sequenced in a study of cytomegalovirus exposure and HLA in healthy donors. The PCR contained 60 Vbeta and 13 Jbeta primers. This table comes from immunoSEQ multiplex PCR, and its TCRdb copy is limited to in-frame clones, with some not included. There are tens of thousands of clones in the sample; about 80% occur only once, and 2.5% to 3% lies in the top ten. Input material: PBMCs. The receptors were sampled from a man aged 50 to 60 in good health and CMV-seronegative.

The chain combines TRBV5-4 with TRBJ2-2; TRBD1 matches 11 bases. Trimming removed 4 bases from V and 4 bases from J; junction bases left unmatched: 6. This CDR3 is built from 16 residues. CDR1 is SGHNT and CDR2 is YYREEE in the germline V gene (reference sequence). CDR3 protein: CASSPSGTGGTGELFF. In nucleotides, the CDR3 is TGTGCCAGCAGCCCATCCGGGACAGGGGGCACCGGGGAGCTGTTTTTT.

This clone was found once. The chain joins TRBV5-4 to TRBJ2-7; TRBD1 matches 10 bases. This CDR3 comprises 14 residues. V shed 4 bases and J 3 bases; nucleotides not matched to a gene: 4. Germline V gives CDR1 SGHNT, CDR2 YYREEE (reference sequence). The CDR3 bases are TGTGCCAGCAGCGAAAGGGACAGGGGCTACGAGCAGTACTTC. This translates into CASSERDRGYEQYF.

The J gene is TRBJ2-3, the V gene TRBV7-9; 7 bases map to TRBD2. Germline lookup yields CDR1 SEHNR and CDR2 FQNEAQ (reference sequence). The CDR3 is 15 residues long. J gave up 2 bases and V 1 base, and 3 bases lay outside the gene matches. CDR3 coding DNA: TGTGCCAGCAGCTTAGGGGGGGGTATCACAGATACGCAGTATTTT. It is translated as CASSLGGGITDTQYF.

The DNA of the CDR3 is TGTGCCAGCAGTGAGTGGGTGGGACAGGGAGGGTATCAGCCCCAGCATTTT. It codes for CASSEWVGQGGYQPQHF. The J gene is TRBJ1-5, the V gene TRBV6-1; 9 bases are a match to TRBD1. Germline assignment: CDR1 MNHNS and CDR2 SASEGT. V gave up 3 bases and J gave up 5 bases; unmatched junction bases: 11. The CDR3 spans 17 residues.

The CDR3 spells CASSIGGYEQYF. In nucleotides, the CDR3 is TGTGCCAGTAGTATAGGCGGCTACGAGCAGTACTTC. This chain uses TRBV19 with TRBJ2-7; no clear D. The V gene's germline CDR1 is LNHDA and CDR2 SQIVND (reference sequence). V lost 1 base, J lost 3 bases, and 4 bases lay in between. The CDR3 covers 12 residues. Full variable domain (outside the CDR3, taken from reference TRBV19 and TRBJ2-7): DGGITQSPKYLFRKEGQNVTLSCEQNLNHDAMYWYRQDPGQGLRLIYYSQIVNDFQKGDIAEGYSVSREKKESFPLTVTSAQKNPTAFYLCASSIGGYEQYFGPGTRLTVT.

By share, this clone counts as medium-sized. The chain is built from TRBV18 and TRBJ2-2; 7 bases align to TRBD2. CDR1 KGHSH and CDR2 LQKENI come from the germline V gene. This CDR3 region has 17 residues. Losses at the gene ends were 0 bases for V and 2 bases for J; bases not matched to a gene: 6. The DNA of the CDR3 is TGTGCCAGCTCACCACCCCGGGGGAGGGGTAACACCGGGGAGCTGTTTTTT. This sequence encodes CASSPPRGRGNTGELFF.

V is TRBV20-1 and J is TRBJ2-3, with D unclear. Trimming took off 5 bases at V and 8 bases at J, with 8 bases between the two ends. This CDR3 contains 10 residues. Looked up from germline, CDR1 is DFQATT and CDR2 is SNEGSKA (reference sequence). This CDR3 reads CSARSGTQYF. CDR3 coding DNA: TGCAGTGCTCGGTCGGGTACGCAGTATTTT.

This chain joins TRBV9 and TRBJ2-1, with TRBD1 identical over 12 bases. With 4 bases clipped from V and 6 bases from J, the junction kept 11 bases outside the gene matches. CDR3 size: 17 residues. Germline CDR1 reads SGDLS; CDR2 reads YYNGEE. The CDR3: CASSPIPGTGGVNEQFF. The CDR3 DNA reads TGTGCCAGCAGCCCGATACCCGGGACAGGGGGCGTCAATGAGCAGTTCTTC.

The CDR3 bases are TGTGCCAGCAGCCAAGATTGGGAGGGGTACGAGCAGTACTTC. Residues: CASSQDWEGYEQYF. V is TRBV4-2 and J is TRBJ2-7; 7 bases fit TRBD2. The CDR3 length is 14 residues. Germline V gene lookup returns CDR1 LGHNA and CDR2 YNFKEQ. V gave up 0 bases and J gave up 4 bases; unmatched junction bases: 3.

The V and J genes are TRBV28 and TRBJ1-1; 7 bases agree with TRBD1. From germline, CDR1 is MDHEN and CDR2 SYDVKM. The CDR3 is 13 residues long. With V trimmed by 2 bases and J by 5 bases, 2 bases remained unmatched. CDR3 in amino acids: CASSLRGRTEAFF. CDR3 in DNA: TGTGCCAGCAGTTTAAGGGGGCGGACTGAAGCTTTCTTT.

The chain is built from TRBV7-2 and TRBJ2-1; tentatively, D is TRBD1 (6 bases). The CDR3 totals 14 residues. With 4 bases removed from V and 8 bases from J, the gap between germline ends came to 15 bases. Germline CDR1 reads SGHTA; CDR2 reads FQGNSA. CDR3 bases: TGTGCCAGCAGCTCGCAGGGGTCAGTGGATGAGCAGTTCTTC. Its protein product is CASSSQGSVDEQFF.

Only one count was recorded for this clone. This chain joins TRBV4-1 and TRBJ2-7; D may be TRBD2 (6 bases). Germline V CDR1 and CDR2: MGHRA, YSYEKL. The CDR3 sequence is 16 residues long. V lost 0 bases and J 4 bases, leaving 16 bases between the germline ends. The CDR3 loop is CASSQEPRLVSYEQYF. CDR3 nucleotide sequence: TGCGCCAGCAGCCAAGAACCCCGACTAGTCTCTTACGAGCAGTACTTC.

The rearrangement links TRBV5-1 to TRBJ1-2; D possibly corresponds to TRBD1 (5 bases). The CDR3 consists of 14 residues. Germline CDR1 reads SGHRS; CDR2 reads YFSETQ. Trimming shortened V by 0 bases and J by 6 bases, and 12 bases separated the two germline ends. The CDR3 reads CASSLAGGWNGYTF. CDR3 in DNA: TGCGCCAGCAGCTTGGCCGGGGGGTGGAATGGCTACACCTTC.

This chain connects TRBV2 to TRBJ1-5; 9 bases fit TRBD1. V gave up 7 bases and J gave up 4 bases; unmatched junction bases: 5. The CDR3 consists of 14 residues. CDR1 is SNHLY, CDR2 FYNNEI, per germline. The CDR3 protein is CASTLGQGNQPQHF. DNA for the CDR3: TGTGCCAGCACTCTGGGACAGGGAAATCAGCCCCAGCATTTT.

The V and J genes are TRBV14 and TRBJ2-2; the D gene is possibly TRBD1 (5 bases). The CDR3 covers 14 residues. Germline-derived CDR1 and CDR2 are SGHDN and FVKESK. The V gene lost 1 base and the J gene lost 7 bases, with 10 bases spanning the gap. CDR3 in amino acids: CASSQARGIGELFF. For the CDR3, the DNA is TGTGCCAGCAGCCAAGCAAGGGGCATCGGGGAGCTGTTTTTT.

The sample holds one count of this clone. The V call is TRBV6-1, the J call TRBJ1-4, with no clear D. The CDR3 runs 16 residues. Trimming removed 4 bases at V and 0 bases at J, with 12 bases between. Germline CDR1 MNHNS, CDR2 SASEGT. This CDR3 reads CASSVRRQATNEKLFF. In DNA, the CDR3 is TGTGCCAGCAGTGTAAGGCGCCAGGCAACTAATGAAAAACTGTTTTTT.

The chain joins TRBV19 to TRBJ1-2; tentatively, D is TRBD1 (5 bases). Trimming cost V 5 bases and J 2 bases, with 12 bases left between them. This CDR3 region has 14 residues. Germline CDR1 and CDR2: LNHDA and SQIVND (reference sequence). The CDR3 protein is CASSPAGINYGYTF. The CDR3 nucleotides are TGTGCCAGTAGTCCGGCAGGGATCAACTATGGCTACACCTTC. Variable domain in full (rest from reference TRBV19 and TRBJ1-2): DGGITQSPKYLFRKEGQNVTLSCEQNLNHDAMYWYRQDPGQGLRLIYYSQIVNDFQKGDIAEGYSVSREKKESFPLTVTSAQKNPTAFYLCASSPAGINYGYTFGSGTRLTVV.

The chain links TRBV2 to TRBJ1-6; 7 positions agree with TRBD1. This CDR3 contains 13 residues. Trimming took 4 bases from V and 8 from J; bases not matched to a gene: 2. The germline V gene encodes CDR1 SNHLY and CDR2 FYNNEI. For the CDR3, the DNA is TGTGCCAGCAGTGTAGGACAGGATTCACCCCTCCACTTT. The encoded protein is CASSVGQDSPLHF. The variable domain in full, completed from reference TRBV2 and TRBJ1-6, reads EPEVTQTPSHQVTQMGQEVILRCVPISNHLYFYWYRQILGQKVEFLVSFYNNEISEKSEIFDDQFSVERPDGSNFTLKIRSTKLEDSAMYFCASSVGQDSPLHFGNGTRLTVT.

The chain combines TRBV27 with TRBJ2-6; no reliable D call. CDR3 length: 16 residues. The germline V gene has CDR1 MNHEY and CDR2 SMNVEV (reference sequence). Trimming took 1 base from V and 4 from J, leaving 11 bases between them. The CDR3 DNA follows: TGTGCCAGCAGTTTATTACCCGGGTCCGGGGCCAACGTCCTGACTTTC. The encoded protein is CASSLLPGSGANVLTF. Variable domain in full (rest from reference TRBV27 and TRBJ2-6): EAQVTQNPRYLITVTGKKLTVTCSQNMNHEYMSWYRQDPGLGLRQIYYSMNVEVTDKGDVPEGYKVSRKEKRNFPLILESPSPNQTSLYFCASSLLPGSGANVLTFGAGSRLTVL.

The rearrangement links TRBV5-1 to TRBJ2-2, with D maybe TRBD1 (6 bases). V was shortened by 4 bases and J by 6 bases, with 13 bases between the two germline ends. Germline assignment: CDR1 SGHRS and CDR2 YFSETQ. The CDR3 length is 14 residues. In DNA form, the CDR3 reads TGCGCCAGCAGCATACCTACAGGGTCCGGGGAGCTGTTTTTT. As protein: CASSIPTGSGELFF. The full variable domain, rest sourced from reference TRBV5-1 and TRBJ2-2, is KAGVTQTPRYLIKTRGQQVTLSCSPISGHRSVSWYQQTPGQGLQFLFEYFSETQRNKGNFPGRFSGRQFSNSRSEMNVSTLELGDSALYLCASSIPTGSGELFFGEGSRLTVL.

The chain is built from TRBV11-2 and TRBJ2-1, with D perhaps TRBD2 (5 bases). V was clipped by 4 bases and J by 10 bases, with 17 bases between them. Germline-derived CDR1 and CDR2 are SGHAT and FQNNGV. The CDR3 sequence is 14 residues long. Here the CDR3 reads CASSSAAPPGEQFF. As DNA, the CDR3 is TGTGCCAGCAGCTCCGCGGCCCCGCCGGGGGAGCAGTTCTTC. The variable domain in full, completed from reference TRBV11-2 and TRBJ2-1, reads EAGVAQSPRYKIIEKRQSVAFWCNPISGHATLYWYQQILGQGPKLLIQFQNNGVVDDSQLPKDRFSAERLKGVDSTLKIQPAKLEDSAVYLCASSSAAPPGEQFFGPGTRLTVL.

In its sample, this clone was seen a few times. This chain connects TRBV4-3 to TRBJ2-3, with a weak D call TRBD2 (6 bases). This CDR3 contains 17 residues. CDR1 LGHNA and CDR2 YSLEER come from the germline V gene. V dropped 4 bases and J dropped 2 bases, with 19 bases sitting between them. The CDR3 region is CASSPNLGLTNTDTQYF. In DNA form, the CDR3 reads TGCGCCAGCAGCCCTAACCTGGGACTTACTAACACAGATACGCAGTATTTT.

This chain links TRBV7-6 with TRBJ2-7; tentatively, D is TRBD1 (5 bases). The germline V gene has CDR1 SGHVS and CDR2 FNYEAQ. V lost 2 bases and J 3 bases, leaving 11 bases between the germline ends. The CDR3 sequence is 14 residues long. The CDR3 protein is CASSLQGPGYEQYF. The CDR3 region has the DNA TGTGCCAGCAGCTTACAGGGTCCTGGCTACGAGCAGTACTTC.

In this sample, this clone turned up once. The chain links TRBV25-1 to TRBJ2-1; D perhaps matches TRBD1 (7 bases). The CDR3 totals 15 residues. Trimming removed 3 bases at V and 3 bases at J, with 12 bases between. The germline gives CDR1 MGHDK, CDR2 SYGVNS. The CDR3 is CASSDHRGLYNEQFF. The CDR3, as DNA: TGTGCCAGCAGTGACCACAGGGGACTCTACAATGAGCAGTTCTTC.

CDR3 loop: CASSLPRVTTTTGELFF. CDR3 bases: TGCGCCAGCAGCCTCCCGAGGGTGACAACTACCACCGGGGAGCTGTTTTTT. The chain employs TRBV4-3 and TRBJ2-2; maybe TRBD2 (5 bases). Trimming cost V 4 bases and J 4 bases, with 19 bases left between them. The CDR3 runs to 17 residues. Germline V gene data show CDR1 as LGHNA and CDR2 as YSLEER.